This TCR beta chain was found in a study of glioma-infiltrating T cells after dendritic cell vaccination. V was clipped by 4 bases and J by 4 bases, with 16 bases between them. The CDR3 has 15 residues. Germline CDR1 and CDR2: KGHSH and LQKENI. As to time point: after dendritic cell vaccination, including at tumor progression/relapse. Sequenced by immunoSEQ multiplex PCR; TCRdb stores in-frame clones only, minus some. This sample has under 130,000 clones, with around 90% found just once. This chain connects TRBV18 to TRBJ1-1; a weak D match, TRBD1 (6 bases). Sequences were derived from blood, sampled after dendritic cell vaccination. The TCR comes from a human donor with glioblastoma. CDR3 nucleotides: TGTGCCAGCTCACTTTCTACAGGGTCCAGCACTGAAGCTTTCTTT. It is translated as CASSLSTGSSTEAFF.